The following is a T cell receptor (beta chain) sequence with its context. Its antigen remains unidentified. Constant-region reverse primers amplified full-length variable regions, followed by semi-nested Nested Universal Primer A PCR. TCRdb re-called the 5' RACE reads through MiXCR, storing one row per CDR3 protein. The data contain under 45,000 distinct CDR3 sequences, approximately 31% of them singletons. Looked up from germline, CDR1 is MNHEY and CDR2 is SVGEGT. The CDR3 sequence is 14 residues long. J lost 1 base, V lost 6 bases, and 1 base had no gene match. General study findings and limits: Greatest tumor Treg TCR overlap was with tumor naive CD4+ cells. In terms of TCR gene usage, tumor memory CD4+ T cells clustered together with blood and lymph node memory CD4+ cells, as well as with lymph node naive CD4+ cells.

The chain employs TRBV6-2 or TRBV6-3 and TRBJ2-3; 10 nucleotides line up with TRBD2. This receptor was obtained from a female donor with breast cancer. The sequenced material came from tumor-infiltrating memory CD4+ T cells sorted from the breast tumor. Subset in this sample: memory CD4+ T cells, CD4+CD45RO+CD25-. CDR3 loop: CASRGLAGTDTQYF. The CDR3, as DNA: TGTGCCAGCAGAGGACTAGCGGGCACAGATACGCAGTATTTT.